The text below deals with one T cell receptor beta chain. Its antigen is currently unknown. The entry originates in a study of T cell responses to AZD1222 COVID-19 vaccine. Study-level findings and limits: Nearly half of spike-specific TCRs reportedly go after variant regions that carry no mutations. Donors were largely white British and mainly female; clonal diversity was possibly underestimated. Spike-specific TCR breadth and depth were elevated following two AZD1222 doses. Baseline serology detected seropositivity in only six AZD1222 recipients.

The V gene end was trimmed by 0 bases and the J gene end by 8 bases; junction bases not matched to a gene: 1. Germline V CDR1 and CDR2: MNHEY, SVGAGI. The CDR3 extends over 15 amino acids. Sequencing was performed with immunoSEQ multiplex PCR; in TCRdb, only in-frame clones are kept and a portion is missing. The sample has fewer than 150,000 clones, 85% to 95% seen once; the top ten hold approximately 6.8%. The input for sequencing was peripheral blood, taken 28 days after the second AZD1222 dose. This clonotype originated in an adult who received the AZD1222 COVID-19 vaccine. The chain carries TRBV6-5 and TRBJ1-6; 10 bases line up with TRBD1. As DNA, the CDR3 is TGTGCCAGCAGTTACTCTGGGACAGGGGATTCACCCCTCCACTTT. Translation: CASSYSGTGDSPLHF.